This TCR beta chain originates from a study of cytomegalovirus exposure and HLA in healthy donors (TCRdb year 2017). About the investigation overall: An earlier analysis of 587 of the donors reported around 280 Gb of sequence data and around 100 million unique TCR beta sequences obtained from about 200 million T cells. An early release covering roughly 580 HLA-typed donors comprised roughly 300 gigabases of sequencing data and around 86 million unique TCR sequences. Among the roughly 400 genotyped donors, 75% to 90% belonged to the genetic ancestry cluster associated with self-reported Caucasian donors. The study aimed to test whether signatures of past pathogen exposure could be identified by cataloging public T cell receptors. The T cell repertoires of roughly 660 subjects were profiled by immunosequencing and related to cytomegalovirus serostatus. Along with the roughly 700-subject first cohort, a separate validation cohort of over a hundred different subjects was used. To predict cytomegalovirus infection status, the study combined high-throughput TCR immunosequencing, statistical association of individual TCRs with disease status, and machine learning. A later analysis re-analyzed previously published TCR beta repertoires from about 600 donors and added high-resolution HLA genotyping to study TCR occurrence patterns. Rather than using new phenotypic data, the later analysis identified candidate immune exposures from TCR beta sequences and from how often those sequences occurred across donors. In an earlier analysis of roughly 580 of the donors, high-throughput TCR beta sequencing was used to judge whether each TCR beta V gene segment behaved as functional or pseudogenic. Donor age, sex, ethnicity and CMV serostatus were compiled together with the repertoire data. A later genetic analysis took genome-wide SNP genotypes for about 65% of the 666 donors and used that subset as a discovery cohort. All discovery cohort repertoires had been generated on a single sequencing platform. Class I and class II HLA loci were covered by the typing at four-digit resolution. Typing coverage varied by locus: roughly 629-630 donors for A, B, C, DRB1 and DQB1; approximately 520 for DQA1; more than 600 for DPA1; fewer than 480 for DPB1. Four or five DR-DQ haplotypes were treated as single units for association and clustering because of strong linkage in the cohort. Across 398 genotyped donors of the cohort, an average of about 250,000 unique TCR beta nucleotide sequences per donor were sequenced, and roughly 20% of those sequences were non-productive.

A remark on this clone: The clone's antigen remains unknown. No per-base quality is available; no much larger clone lies one base away.

Germline trimming amounts to 5 bases on V and 3 bases on J, with 5 as the count of junction bases outside the gene matches. The CDR3 has 14 amino acids, counting the end cysteine and phenylalanine. The kept DNA is CDR3 alone, 42 bases in frame from the first base. CDR1 and CDR2 were assigned from the germline V gene (reference sequence) as SEHNR and FQNEAQ. The library was generated by the immunoSEQ multiplex PCR assay. A mixture of 60 forward primers for TCR Vbeta segments and 13 reverse primers for TCR Jbeta segments was used in the multiplex PCR. The CDR3 region of rearranged TCR beta genes was amplified from genomic DNA by a multiplex PCR assay. The Illumina HiSeq System was used to sequence the amplified TCR beta libraries as 87-base-pair reads. From the authors' description of their analysis: A later analysis tallied 75 million to 95 million unique TCR beta chains across the roughly 610 repertoires, and some 12 million of those chains were shared by two or more donors. To remove PCR and sequencing errors, raw reads were error-corrected and collapsed into unique sequences using a nearest-neighbor algorithm that merged closely related sequences. V, D and J gene segments were assigned by aligning CDR3 sequences to IMGT reference sequences. For a sequence to be retained, a match of at least six nucleotides to both a V gene segment and a J gene segment was required. A rearrangement was called productive if the CDR3 had no stop codons and remained in frame with V and J, and every other rearrangement was called non-productive. CDR3 was defined by IMGT convention, running from the second conserved V-encoded cysteine to the conserved J-encoded phenylalanine. Sequences without an unambiguous match to a single V gene segment were excluded from the earlier analysis of approximately 600 of the donors. An earlier analysis of several hundred of the donors called V segments functional above 56.7% productive rearrangements and segregating when the between-donor standard deviation exceeded 5%. A statistical classification framework was built for diagnosing cytomegalovirus status from the catalog of TCR beta chain sequences. A later analysis assigned V and J genes by comparing TCR nucleotide sequences with IMGT/GENE-DB human TR gene sequences. In a later analysis, CDR3 sequences and most-parsimonious VDJ recombination scenarios were assigned using the TCRdist pipeline. A later analysis defined each TCR beta chain by its CDR3 amino acid sequence plus V-gene family, and excluded reads lacking a unique V-gene family. To address suspected cross-contamination and a sequencing artifact, a later analysis removed several hundred highly shared, low-generation-probability nucleotide sequences. For each public chain, a later analysis derived a clonal expansion index from normalized ranks of inferred template counts within each repertoire. In a later analysis, generation probabilities were computed using a VDJ recombination model fitted to out-of-frame rearrangements, and the results were checked against IGoR. In a later analysis, TCR-TCR, TCR-HLA and TCR-CMV co-occurrence was scored with hypergeometric tests, and a repertoire-size bias correction was applied to TCR pairs. False discovery rates were estimated in a later analysis by permuting HLA or CMV assignments 20 times. In a later analysis, co-occurring TCRs were grouped with DBSCAN, and TCRdist sequence similarity was added when clustering was performed within HLA-allele-positive subsets. Repertoires with fewer than 30,000 or more than 120,000 public chains, plus five repertoires with anomalous nucleotide sharing, were excluded from co-occurrence clustering. TCRdb stores this immuneACCESS table with in-frame sequences only. Part of the clones is absent; in the studies checked, under half of the shortfall reflects unresolved V genes, and no reason is known for the rest. The V and J calls and clone size come from that table; D and trimming were worked out from the DNA. Across this sample there are under 150,000 clones, with 75% to 85% seen only once. Approximately 10% of the sample lies in the top ten.

The cohort was made up of under 800 healthy bone marrow donors. At the time of sampling, every cohort member was nominally healthy, though immune exposures that went unrecorded were likely present. The donor tested CMV seropositive and was one of the 289 seropositive cohort members. A peripheral blood sample was collected from each donor, and TCR beta sequencing was performed on peripheral blood mononuclear cells. Genomic DNA was extracted from the blood cell samples with the Qiagen DNeasy Blood Extraction Kit. The paper's findings and limits, for the study overall: In a later genetic analysis, a missense DCLRE1C variant was associated with V-gene and J-gene trimming of TCR beta chains, and the association was replicated in an independent cohort. A later analysis found that most CMV-associated TCR beta chains appeared HLA-restricted, with HLA associations seemingly driven largely by CMV exposure. In a later analysis, about 17,000 TCR beta sequences were associated with specific HLA alleles at a false discovery rate of 0.05. CMV serostatus was the only immune exposure information available for the cohort. A cluster of highly shared sequence variants was judged likely to represent a technical artifact of the sequencing pipeline. The classifier was reported to diagnose cytomegalovirus status with high specificity and sensitivity in both the original cohort and the validation cohort. This cohort had only TCR beta chains sequenced, and the lack of alpha or paired-chain data limited which features could be detected. A later genetic analysis reported fewer N-insertions in productive TCRs among donors in an Asian-associated ancestry cluster than the roughly 700-donor mean. Because counts were too low, about 15 rarely observed V segments, including chromosome 9 orphons, were left out of the earlier analysis of approximately 500 of the donors. Some IMGT-functional V segments, including TRBV6-2 and TRBV6-3, could not be told apart with the 87-base-pair reads, so those segments were excluded. Several of the top co-occurrence clusters appeared to be linked to parvovirus B19, influenza, CMV and Epstein-Barr virus, according to a later analysis. In vitro tests confirmed that a few of the cytomegalovirus-associated TCR beta chains recognize cytomegalovirus antigens. It was suggested by the authors that the approach could potentially be generalized to other disease states and immunological phenotypes. A further reported finding was that TCR beta sequences accurately predicted the HLA-A and HLA-B alleles for most subjects in the first cohort. A later analysis found that TCR association rates varied across HLA loci, with DRB1 alleles showing the most associated TCRs and HLA-C alleles the fewest. Broadly in line with IMGT annotations, most TCR beta V segments showed up in productive rearrangements about 87% or about 30% of the time in an earlier analysis of around 600 of the donors. A later analysis found that HLA-associated TCR beta chains were more clonally expanded and had lower generation probabilities than equally common non-associated chains. When HLA alleles, especially DR and DQ, strongly co-occurred, attributing TCR associations to individual alleles was difficult. Most TCR sequences were observed very rarely across donors, whereas some public TCRs were present in many individuals. HLA typing was unavailable for some donors at each locus, so association tests used only the typed subset. Correlated functional status among segregating V segments might reflect linkage disequilibrium, but an unknown experimental factor could not be ruled out. The study listed 150 to 200 TCR beta chains as associated with cytomegalovirus. Sequencing depth was assumed to be roughly uniform across donors in the presence/absence analyses, though that assumption may not hold.

The sequence links TRBV7-9 to TRBJ2-5; TRBD2 agrees with 8 junctional bases. The sequencing sample was made of PBMCs. The clonotype comes from a male donor in good health and CMV-seropositive. The sequenced DNA: TGTGCCAGCAGCACACTAGCGGAGGAAGAGACCCAGTACTTC. The translation is CASSTLAEEETQYF.